Described below is a single TCR beta chain sequence and its context. Its antigen is unknown. The entry originates in a study of cytotoxic CD8 clonotypes in ibrutinib-treated CLL. The V gene's germline CDR1 is SNHLY and CDR2 FYNNEI. CDR3 length equals 14 residues. Trimming shortened V by 3 bases and J by 1 base, and 8 bases separated the two germline ends. Whole-study results and caveats: Rare overall, public clonotypes shrank or held steady under therapy.

Produced via immunoSEQ multiplex PCR; TCRdb's table is partial and in-frame only. Of approximately 32,000 clones in the sample, nearly 50% were seen once. The rearrangement uses TRBV2 and TRBJ2-3; possible D gene TRBD2, 6 bases. Source: PBMCs, taken before ibrutinib treatment. This TCR was recovered from a human donor with chronic lymphocytic leukemia. CDR3 DNA: TGTGCCAGCAGTGACGGCGGGGGCACAGATACGCAGTATTTT. This gives the protein CASSDGGGTDTQYF.